The 21 T cell receptor beta chains presented below share a single source sample, sequenced in a study of neurological immune-mediated disorders. TCRdb re-called the 5' RACE reads through MiXCR, storing one row per CDR3 protein. The sample records 71,000 or so distinct CDR3 sequences, roughly 4.7% being singletons. The sequenced sample consisted of PBMCs. Source of these receptors: a woman in her twenties or thirties with multiple sclerosis.

At least ten counts were recorded for this clonotype. The V call is TRBV7-2, the J call TRBJ2-7, with a tentative D call TRBD2 (5 bases). This CDR3 is built from 13 residues. Germline lookup yields CDR1 SGHTA and CDR2 FQGNSA. V was pared by 0 bases and J by 5 bases, with 8 bases between. CDR3 amino acids: CASSLAWENEQYF. DNA of the CDR3: TGTGCCAGCAGCTTAGCGTGGGAGAACGAGCAGTACTTC. Using reference TRBV7-2 and TRBJ2-7 for the parts outside the CDR3, the full variable domain is GAGVSQSPSNKVTEKGKDVELRCDPISGHTALYWYRQSLGQGLEFLIYFQGNSAPDKSGLPSDRFSAERTGGSVSTLTIQRTQQEDSAVYLCASSLAWENEQYFGPGTRLTVT.

This clonotype was found a few times. V gene TRBV9 combines with J gene TRBJ2-2, with D maybe TRBD2 (5 bases). The germline V gene encodes CDR1 SGDLS and CDR2 YYNGEE. This CDR3 is 14 amino acids long. V was trimmed by 0 bases and J by 5 bases, leaving 8 bases between them. This CDR3 reads CASSVGRQTGELFF. The CDR3 region has the DNA TGTGCCAGCAGCGTAGGGAGGCAAACCGGGGAGCTGTTTTTT.

This clonotype was observed many times. The CDR3 DNA follows: TGCAGTGCGCCTCCGACAGGGAGGGCGAACACCGGGGAGCTGTTTTTT. It yields the protein CSAPPTGRANTGELFF. This chain joins TRBV20-1 and TRBJ2-2; D may match TRBD1 or TRBD2 (7 bases each). The CDR3 runs 16 residues. Trimming removed 6 bases at V and 0 bases at J, with 17 bases between. Per germline, CDR1 DFQATT and CDR2 SNEGSKA (reference sequence).

This clonotype showed up many times. The chain joins TRBV7-2 to TRBJ2-1; maybe TRBD2 (5 bases). Germline V gene lookup returns CDR1 SGHTA and CDR2 FQGNSA. The CDR3 is 14 residues long. V shed 5 bases and J shed 9 bases, with 17 bases lying between them. The CDR3 nucleotides are TGTGCCAGCAGCCCCCGGGATAAACCCCGTGAGCAGTTCTTC. Protein: CASSPRDKPREQFF.

The gene calls are TRBV18 and TRBJ2-5; 7 bases are shared with TRBD2. The V segment lost 2 bases and the J segment 4 bases; nucleotides outside the gene matches: 4. CDR3 size: 14 residues. Germline lookup yields CDR1 KGHSH and CDR2 LQKENI. CDR3 DNA sequence: TGTGCCAGCTCACCAAAGGGAGGGAGAGAGACCCAGTACTTC. Translating gives CASSPKGGRETQYF.

This chain links TRBV13 with TRBJ1-4; maybe TRBD1 (5 bases). The V gene lost 5 bases and the J gene lost 6 bases, with 16 bases spanning the gap. The V gene's germline CDR1 is PRHDT and CDR2 FYEKMQ (reference sequence). This CDR3 is 15 amino acids long. The CDR3 loop is CASSPPTVGYEKLFF. The CDR3 DNA is TGTGCCAGCAGCCCTCCGACAGTGGGGTATGAAAAACTGTTTTTT.

This clonotype was observed many times. V is TRBV5-1 and J is TRBJ2-7, with 8 bases identical to TRBD2. This CDR3 comprises 14 residues. Germline assignment: CDR1 SGHRS and CDR2 YFSETQ. The trim removed 2 bases at V and 1 base at J, leaving 2 bases unmatched. The CDR3 DNA is TGCGCCAGCAGCTTAACTAGCGGATCCTACGAGCAGTACTTC. Translation: CASSLTSGSYEQYF.

This clonotype has ten or more counts. The chain employs TRBV20-1 and TRBJ2-3, with TRBD2 matching 8 bases. This CDR3 is 15 amino acids long. Germline-derived CDR1 and CDR2 are DFQATT and SNEGSKA (reference sequence). The junction had 5 bases not matched to a gene; V was cut back by 1 base and J by 2 bases. CDR3 bases: TGCAGTGCTAGAGTACTAGCGGAGAACACAGATACGCAGTATTTT. Its protein product is CSARVLAENTDTQYF.

This clonotype has a count of ten or more. The CDR3 reads CASSGDSFYEQYF. The CDR3 nucleotides read TGTGCCAGCAGTGGGGACAGCTTCTACGAGCAGTACTTC. The chain is built from TRBV14 and TRBJ2-7; 7 bases line up with TRBD1. The CDR3 runs 13 residues. The ends lost 6 bases at V and 3 bases at J; junction bases unmatched: 5. CDR1 is SGHDN, CDR2 FVKESK, per germline.

Many counts were recorded for this clonotype. The CDR3 nucleotides are TGCGCCAGCAGCTTTGCAGGGGACACTGAAGCTTTCTTT. Protein product: CASSFAGDTEAFF. The V and J genes are TRBV5-1 and TRBJ1-1, with D tentatively TRBD1 (6 bases). This CDR3 contains 13 residues. The germline V gene has CDR1 SGHRS and CDR2 YFSETQ. V shed 2 bases and J shed 3 bases, with 8 bases lying between them.

This clonotype has a count of ten or more. V and J are TRBV20-1 and TRBJ2-4; 7 bases are a match to TRBD2. The germline V gene has CDR1 DFQATT and CDR2 SNEGSKA (reference sequence). The CDR3 consists of 17 residues. With V trimmed by 5 bases and J by 1 base, 14 bases remained unmatched. The CDR3 nucleotides read TGCAGTGCTCCACCCCCGGGGAGGGCGGTGGCCAAAAACATTCAGTACTTC. This translates into CSAPPPGRAVAKNIQYF.

This clonotype showed up many times. The chain couples TRBV5-5 to TRBJ2-7, with 9 bases identical to TRBD1. The CDR3 length is 11 residues. J gave up 7 bases and V 9 bases, and 5 bases lay outside the gene matches. The germline CDR1 and CDR2 sequences are SGHKS and YYEKEE (reference sequence). This CDR3 is CANNRGREQYV. The DNA for the CDR3 is TGTGCCAACAACAGGGGGCGGGAGCAGTACGTC.

In this sample, this clonotype turned up many times. J is TRBJ2-5 and V is TRBV5-1; D possibly corresponds to TRBD2 (5 bases). V shed 1 base and J shed 5 bases, with 12 bases lying between them. This CDR3 spans 14 amino acids. The germline V gene has CDR1 SGHRS and CDR2 YFSETQ. This CDR3 is CASSLSGVQETQYF. CDR3 in DNA: TGCGCCAGCAGCTTGTCCGGGGTACAGGAGACCCAGTACTTC.

This clonotype came up a few times. CDR3 DNA sequence: TGTGCCAGCAGCCAAGACAAGCTTTTTAATGAAAAACTGTTTTTT. Amino acid sequence: CASSQDKLFNEKLFF. The chain is built from TRBV14 and TRBJ1-4; D uncertain. Deletions cut 0 bases from V and 4 bases from J, with 9 bases between. The CDR3 sequence is 15 residues long. Germline V gives CDR1 SGHDN, CDR2 FVKESK.

This clonotype was picked up many times. This chain connects TRBV2 to TRBJ2-1, with a weak D call TRBD2 (5 bases). The CDR3 is 14 amino acids. Looked up from germline, CDR1 is SNHLY and CDR2 is FYNNEI. With 2 bases removed from V and 4 bases from J, the gap between germline ends came to 9 bases. The CDR3 loop is CASSEITRYNEQFF. CDR3 sequence (DNA): TGTGCCAGCAGTGAAATAACTAGGTACAATGAGCAGTTCTTC.

This clonotype has a count of ten or more. The rearrangement uses TRBV5-1 and TRBJ2-3, with D maybe TRBD2 (6 bases). Germline assignment: CDR1 SGHRS and CDR2 YFSETQ. V was cut by 5 bases and J by 2 bases, with 12 bases left in between. This CDR3 is 14 amino acids long. CDR3 residues: CASRFTGDTDTQYF. DNA of the CDR3: TGCGCCAGCAGGTTCACGGGGGACACAGATACGCAGTATTTT.

J is TRBJ1-1 and V is TRBV12-5; D not certain. The V end was cut by 7 bases, the J end by 5 bases, with 14 bases between. The CDR3 totals 13 residues. Germline loops: CDR1 LGHNT, CDR2 FRNRAP. The CDR3 reads CASAPPSSTEAFF. In DNA form, the CDR3 reads TGTGCTAGTGCCCCGCCGAGTAGTACTGAAGCTTTCTTT.

This chain's CDR3 is CSASTSQDTQYF. The CDR3 nucleotides read TGCAGTGCTAGCACTAGCCAAGATACGCAGTATTTT. The rearrangement joins TRBV20-1 to TRBJ2-3; D possibly corresponds to TRBD2 (6 bases). The germline gives CDR1 DFQATT, CDR2 SNEGSKA (reference sequence). The CDR3 is made up of 12 amino acids. Trimming shortened V by 3 bases and J by 5 bases, and 9 bases separated the two germline ends.

This clonotype was seen repeatedly, ten times or more. V usage is TRBV12-3 or TRBV12-4 and J usage is TRBJ1-6, with TRBD1 as a possible D gene (6 bases). Trimming pared 4 bases from V and 9 bases from J, leaving 16 bases between. The CDR3 is 15 amino acids. The DNA of the CDR3 is TGTGCCAGCAGTTCTGGGGGGGGGCGTGGTTCACCCCTCCACTTT. Protein: CASSSGGGRGSPLHF.

This chain connects TRBV15 to TRBJ2-3; TRBD2 matches at 12 bases. Germline V gene lookup returns CDR1 LNHNV and CDR2 YYDKDF (reference sequence). The V gene end was trimmed by 5 bases and the J gene end by 0 bases; junction bases not matched to a gene: 3. The CDR3 has 16 residues. The CDR3 nucleotides are TGTGCCACCAGCGGGGGGACTAGCGGGAGCACAGATACGCAGTATTTT. Its translation is CATSGGTSGSTDTQYF.

The sample holds many counts of this clonotype. The J gene is TRBJ1-2, the V gene TRBV6-5, with a tentative D call TRBD1 (5 bases). Trimming stripped 2 bases from V and 8 bases from J, with 18 bases between. The CDR3 loop spans 15 amino acids. Germline V gene sequence: CDR1 MNHEY, CDR2 SVGAGI. CDR3 nucleotide sequence: TGTGCCAGCAGTTACGTGGGGGAAGGACGGGACGGCTACACCTTC. As protein: CASSYVGEGRDGYTF.